This record looks at one T cell receptor (beta chain) sequence and its context. The sample is drawn from a study of blood T cell repertoires in COVID-19. The wider study: Samples taken during acute and convalescent COVID-19 were collected in the United States, Italy and Spain.

In the original analysis: It was from reference gene primer amplification that nucleated cell counts were estimated. Sequenced by immunoSEQ multiplex PCR; TCRdb stores in-frame clones only, minus some. The DNA gave D and trimming, while V, J and clone size come from that table. This table has 280,000 or so clones, roughly 88% appearing once. The germline V and J ends were trimmed by 7 bases and 6 bases, with 18 bases remaining between them. Germline V lookup: CDR1 MDHEN, CDR2 SYDVKM. The CDR3 is 14 amino acids. The sequencing input was peripheral blood. The chain links TRBV28 to TRBJ1-1; D is undetermined. The TCR was taken from a woman aged 25 to 39 who had recovered from COVID-19. CDR3 amino acids: CASITPVRRAEAFF. The CDR3 DNA reads as TGTGCCAGCATCACTCCCGTCAGGCGCGCTGAAGCTTTCTTT. The variable domain in full, with the rest retrieved from reference TRBV28 and TRBJ1-1, is DVKVTQSSRYLVKRTGEKVFLECVQDMDHENMFWYRQDPGLGLRLIYFSYDVKMKEKGDIPEGYSVSREKKERFSLILESASTNQTSMYLCASITPVRRAEAFFGQGTRLTVV.